The 15 T cell receptor beta chains below were found in one sample sequenced in a study of T-cell memory formation after mild COVID-19. Each CDR3 protein gets one entry after TCRdb re-called the 5' RACE reads with MiXCR. Here the sample spans fewer than 700,000 distinct CDR3 sequences, 18% being singletons. The specimen sequenced was PBMCs or a T cell subset sorted from them (not recorded which). These receptors were obtained from an adult woman who had mild COVID-19 (a few samples of this study predate the infection). Cell type and time point are not known.

The chain couples TRBV7-3 to TRBJ2-1; 12 bases align to TRBD2. Germline V CDR1 and CDR2: SGHTA, FQGTGA. The CDR3 spans 15 residues. The V gene end was trimmed by 5 bases and the J gene end by 6 bases; junction bases not matched to a gene: 5. CDR3 DNA sequence: TGTGCCAGCAGCCCCCGACTAGCGGGAGTCAATGAGCAGTTCTTC. Its protein is CASSPRLAGVNEQFF.

V usage is TRBV7-7 and J usage is TRBJ2-1, with D unclear. The V end lost 5 bases, the J end lost 2 bases, and 16 bases lay between the germline ends. The CDR3 is 16 amino acids. Germline V gene sequence: CDR1 SSHAT, CDR2 FNYEAQ (reference sequence). The CDR3 coding sequence is TGTGCCAGCAGCCGTTTGGGGTTGTCGACCTACAATGAGCAGTTCTTC. This gives the protein CASSRLGLSTYNEQFF.

A few counts support this clonotype. The rearrangement uses TRBV19 and TRBJ1-1; the D gene is possibly TRBD1 (6 bases). Trimming took off 9 bases at V and 2 bases at J, with 13 bases between the two ends. The length of the CDR3 is 13 residues. Germline V gives CDR1 LNHDA, CDR2 SQIVND (reference sequence). The CDR3 coding sequence is TGTGCCAGCGCTAGGGGGGTAAACACTGAAGCTTTCTTT. It specifies CASARGVNTEAFF.

The V gene is TRBV30, the J gene TRBJ1-1; tentative D call: TRBD1 (5 bases). The length of the CDR3 is 13 residues. Per germline, CDR1 GTSNPN and CDR2 SVGIG (reference sequence). The V gene lost 1 base and the J gene lost 9 bases, with 15 bases spanning the gap. The DNA for the CDR3 is TGTGCCTGGAGTGACCACGGGGGTGGGAAAGCTTTCTTT. This codes for CAWSDHGGGKAFF.

This clonotype occurred a few times. J is TRBJ2-1 and V is TRBV12-5, with D perhaps matching TRBD1 or TRBD2 (5 bases each). Germline-derived CDR1 and CDR2 are LGHNT and FRNRAP. The CDR3 loop spans 12 amino acids. Between the trimmed V and J ends, which lost 3 bases and 7 bases, there was a span of 7 bases. CDR3 sequence reads: CASGFGANEQFF. CDR3 bases: TGTGCTAGTGGTTTCGGGGCAAATGAGCAGTTCTTC.

The chain is built from TRBV5-4 and TRBJ2-5, with D maybe TRBD1 (6 bases). Per the germline V gene, CDR1 is SGHNT and CDR2 is YYREEE (reference sequence). This CDR3 has 15 residues. The V and J ends lost 4 bases and 2 bases respectively, with 15 bases between them. The CDR3 loop is CASSHGQPLQETQYF. The DNA of the CDR3 is TGTGCCAGCAGCCACGGACAGCCACTACAAGAGACCCAGTACTTC.

The chain links TRBV7-2 to TRBJ1-5; D not resolved. Trimming took 2 bases from V and 3 from J, leaving 14 bases between them. The germline V gene has CDR1 SGHTA and CDR2 FQGNSA. CDR3 length equals 16 residues. CDR3 region: CASSLLLWRNNQPQHF. DNA for the CDR3: TGTGCCAGCAGCTTACTTCTGTGGAGAAACAATCAGCCCCAGCATTTT.

This clonotype was recorded a few times. At one boundary the junction diverges from the germline segment, which might be a read error. J is TRBJ2-2 and V is TRBV7-7, with D unresolved. Per the germline V gene, CDR1 is SSHAT and CDR2 is FNYEAQ (reference sequence). CDR3 length: 16 residues. The CDR3 loop reads CASSPHPGLNTGELFF. The DNA for the CDR3 is TGTGCTAGCAGCCCCCATCCGGGCCTGAACACCGGGGAGCTGTTTTTT.

The rearrangement uses TRBV6-5 and TRBJ2-7; tentatively, D is TRBD2 (6 bases). V was clipped by 0 bases and J by 3 bases, with 12 bases between them. Per germline, CDR1 MNHEY and CDR2 SVGAGI. The CDR3 runs 15 residues. DNA for the CDR3: TGTGCCAGCAGTTACTCGGGAGGCGTCGGCTACGAGCAGTACTTC. It specifies CASSYSGGVGYEQYF.

This clonotype was counted a few times. This chain links TRBV27 with TRBJ2-3, with TRBD2 identical over 7 bases. Germline CDR1 is MNHEY and CDR2 is SMNVEV (reference sequence). V lost 5 bases, J lost 3 bases, and 8 bases stayed unmatched. The CDR3 totals 15 residues. The chain's CDR3 is CASSGRARGTDTQYF. CDR3 sequence (DNA): TGTGCCAGCAGTGGGAGGGCGAGGGGAACAGATACGCAGTATTTT.

There are a few counts of this clonotype. The gene calls are TRBV19 and TRBJ1-1; TRBD1 aligns across 8 bases. Per the germline V gene, CDR1 is LNHDA and CDR2 is SQIVND (reference sequence). J was trimmed by 1 base and V by 5 bases; bases with no gene match: 3. The CDR3 covers 14 residues. In DNA form, the CDR3 reads TGTGCCAGTAGTGCAGGGACAGGGAACACTGAAGCTTTCTTT. It translates to CASSAGTGNTEAFF.

The V gene is TRBV2, the J gene TRBJ2-7; the D is unclear. V shed 6 bases and J shed 0 bases, with 6 bases lying between them. CDR1 is SNHLY, CDR2 FYNNEI, per germline. The CDR3 loop spans 12 amino acids. The CDR3 DNA is TGTGCCAGCAGGTACGGCTCCTACGAGCAGTACTTC. It yields the protein CASRYGSYEQYF.

The sample holds a few counts of this clonotype. V and J are TRBV20-1 and TRBJ2-3; D unresolved. The CDR3 contains 17 residues. Between the trimmed V and J ends, which lost 0 bases and 2 bases, there was a span of 18 bases. Looked up from germline, CDR1 is DFQATT and CDR2 is SNEGSKA (reference sequence). CDR3 sequence: CSARDHTAPQFTDTQYF. CDR3 bases: TGCAGTGCTAGAGATCACACAGCTCCCCAGTTCACAGATACGCAGTATTTT.

The chain couples TRBV4-1 to TRBJ1-6; possible D gene TRBD1, 6 bases. The CDR3 consists of 18 residues. V was clipped by 0 bases and J by 10 bases, with 22 bases between them. CDR1 MGHRA and CDR2 YSYEKL come from the germline V gene. The CDR3 here is CASSQDANPTGKRSPLHF. CDR3 nucleotides: TGCGCCAGCAGCCAAGATGCGAACCCAACAGGGAAGAGATCACCCCTCCACTTT.

The rearrangement joins TRBV15 to TRBJ2-5, with 7 nucleotides matching TRBD1. The CDR3 runs 16 residues. Germline assignment: CDR1 LNHNV and CDR2 YYDKDF (reference sequence). Trimming took 0 bases from V and 4 from J; bases not matched to a gene: 8. CDR3 protein: CATSREGTDGGETQYF. The CDR3 DNA reads TGTGCCACCAGCAGAGAAGGGACAGACGGAGGAGAGACCCAGTACTTC.